This T cell receptor beta chain stems from a study of shared clonotypes between healthy human individuals. Study findings and constraints: Some naive CD4 clonotypes, approximately 4.5%, turned up in common across a few donors.

CDR1 and CDR2 (germline): MDHEN, SYDVKM. V was clipped by 3 bases and J by 4 bases, with 6 bases between them. This CDR3 region has 12 residues. Naive CD8 cells comprised CD45RO-negative, CCR7-positively selected cells, excluding terminally differentiated effector memory CD45RA+ cells. Produced via immunoSEQ multiplex PCR; TCRdb's table is partial and in-frame only. The sample has around 1,900,000 clones; roughly 95% are singletons. In the case of this clone: Its antigen is still unknown. Other DNA sequences from this sample encode an identical CDR3 as well.

The chain recombines TRBV28 with TRBJ1-1; no clear D gene. Source material: naive CD8+ T cells from PBMCs. This clonotype was sampled from a man between 18 and 35 years old in good health. Some clones in this sample may be carry-over from other donors' samples. The CDR3 bases are TGTGCCAGCAGTTTCGGGAGCACTGAAGCTTTCTTT. This codes for CASSFGSTEAFF.